These 30 T cell receptor beta chains came from one sample sequenced in a study of shared clonotypes between healthy human individuals. Using immunoSEQ multiplex PCR, the repertoire was profiled, and TCRdb retains in-frame clones only, with some absent. The sample comprises about 1 million clones, roughly 70% of which are singletons, and roughly 1.5% rests with the top ten. The sequencing sample was made of memory CD4+ T cells sorted from blood. The sample's subset: CD45RA-negative fraction. The receptors were sampled from a man between 18 and 29 years old in good health.

The chain is built from TRBV5-4 and TRBJ2-5; D gene ambiguous. V was cut by 4 bases and J by 7 bases, with 17 bases left in between. Germline V gene data show CDR1 as SGHNT and CDR2 as YYREEE (reference sequence). CDR3 length equals 14 residues. The CDR3 DNA is TGTGCCAGCAGCCCGACGACTGGTGACGCGACCCAGTACTTC. Amino acid sequence: CASSPTTGDATQYF.

CDR3 protein: CASSSGTSGVTYEQYF. The CDR3 nucleotides read TGCGCCAGCAGCTCCGGGACTAGCGGGGTTACCTACGAGCAGTACTTC. This chain uses TRBV5-1 with TRBJ2-7, with 13 positions matching TRBD2. The V segment lost 3 bases and the J segment 2 bases; nucleotides outside the gene matches: 5. Looked up from germline, CDR1 is SGHRS and CDR2 is YFSETQ. This CDR3 region has 16 residues. The whole variable domain, remainder taken from reference TRBV5-1 and TRBJ2-7, is KAGVTQTPRYLIKTRGQQVTLSCSPISGHRSVSWYQQTPGQGLQFLFEYFSETQRNKGNFPGRFSGRQFSNSRSEMNVSTLELGDSALYLCASSSGTSGVTYEQYFGPGTRLTVT.

V is TRBV10-2 and J is TRBJ2-1; D is uncertain. Per germline, CDR1 WSHSY and CDR2 SAAADI. This CDR3 spans 11 amino acids. The ends were cut back, 4 bases at V and 5 bases at J, with 3 bases in the middle. CDR3 residues: CASSGHNEQFF. The CDR3 nucleotides are TGCGCCAGCAGTGGCCACAATGAGCAGTTCTTC.

CDR3 sequence (DNA): TGTGCCAGCAGCCGGGGACAGGGCACTGAAGCTTTCTTT. As protein: CASSRGQGTEAFF. This chain uses TRBV5-5 with TRBJ1-1; 9 nucleotides line up with TRBD1. The J segment lost 4 bases and the V segment lost 4 bases, leaving 2 bases of the junction unmatched. CDR3 size: 13 residues. Germline V gene sequence: CDR1 SGHKS, CDR2 YYEKEE (reference sequence).

The rearrangement joins TRBV18 to TRBJ2-5; TRBD1 matches at 10 bases. After removal of 4 bases from V and 5 bases from J, the junction contained 10 bases not matched to a gene. From germline, CDR1 is KGHSH and CDR2 LQKENI. This CDR3 has 16 residues. CDR3 in amino acids: CASSRSTGGSAETQYF. The CDR3 region has the DNA TGTGCCAGCTCACGGTCGACAGGGGGCAGTGCGGAGACCCAGTACTTC.

The chain has TRBV7-9 and TRBJ2-5, with 7 bases that match TRBD2. J was trimmed by 5 bases and V by 7 bases; bases with no gene match: 13. Germline V lookup: CDR1 SEHNR, CDR2 FQNEAQ (reference sequence). There are 15 residues in the CDR3. This CDR3 is CASTSGPAGVETQYF. The CDR3 DNA follows: TGTGCCAGCACCTCGGGCCCGGCGGGAGTGGAGACCCAGTACTTC.

This clone was picked up one time. With a much larger clone just one base away, this may be a read error. The genes are TRBV28 and TRBJ2-7; D call uncertain. The V gene's germline CDR1 is MDHEN and CDR2 SYDVKM. The length of the CDR3 is 12 residues. Trimming left V 6 bases short and J 1 base short, with 7 bases between. The DNA of the CDR3 is TGTGCCAGCAGGCTACAGTCCTACGAGCAGTACTTC. Protein product: CASRLQSYEQYF.

The rearrangement links TRBV10-2 to TRBJ1-2; D may be TRBD1 (5 bases). The germline gives CDR1 WSHSY, CDR2 SAAADI. The V and J ends lost 5 bases and 4 bases respectively, with 11 bases between them. The length of the CDR3 is 13 residues. CDR3 sequence: CASSRGGPYGYTF. The CDR3, as DNA: TGCGCCAGCAGTAGGGGAGGACCCTATGGCTACACCTTC.

This clone showed up many times. The chain links TRBV28 to TRBJ2-7, with D unclear. Looked up from germline, CDR1 is MDHEN and CDR2 is SYDVKM. This CDR3 is built from 12 residues. V was cut by 8 bases and J by 4 bases, with 12 bases left in between. CDR3 bases: TGTGCCAGCTCACCGGACCCTTACGAGCAGTACTTC. It translates to CASSPDPYEQYF.

The V and J genes are TRBV11-2 and TRBJ2-1, with D tentatively TRBD2 (6 bases). Deletions cut 3 bases from V and 6 bases from J, with 12 bases between. CDR1 SGHAT and CDR2 FQNNGV come from the germline V gene. The CDR3 extends over 14 amino acids. This CDR3 is CASSFYGSFNEQFF. In DNA form, the CDR3 reads TGTGCCAGCAGCTTCTACGGGAGCTTCAATGAGCAGTTCTTC.

In this sample, this clone turned up once. The chain is built from TRBV7-9 and TRBJ2-3; 7 bases align to TRBD1. After removal of 1 base from V and 2 bases from J, the junction contained 3 bases not matched to a gene. This CDR3 region has 15 residues. CDR1 is SEHNR, CDR2 FQNEAQ, per germline (reference sequence). The CDR3, as DNA: TGTGCCAGCAGCTTAGGGGACAGAAACACAGATACGCAGTATTTT. This translates into CASSLGDRNTDTQYF.

The chain recombines TRBV30 with TRBJ1-1, with D unresolved. Germline-derived CDR1 and CDR2 are GTSNPN and SVGIG (reference sequence). This CDR3 has 13 residues. V dropped 2 bases and J dropped 1 base, with 8 bases sitting between them. The CDR3 DNA sequence: TGTGCCTGGAGTTGGCGGAGGAACACTGAAGCTTTCTTT. Protein sequence: CAWSWRRNTEAFF.

V and J are TRBV27 and TRBJ1-5, with D unclear. The CDR3 spans 15 residues. Looked up from germline, CDR1 is MNHEY and CDR2 is SMNVEV (reference sequence). Trimming took 3 bases from V and 3 from J, leaving 12 bases between them. Here the CDR3 DNA reads TGTGCCAGCAGTTTCAATCGGGGTCCCAATCAGCCCCAGCATTTT. Amino acid sequence: CASSFNRGPNQPQHF.

This CDR3 is CASNIVGGTDTQYF. CDR3 coding DNA: TGTGCCAGCAATATTGTGGGTGGCACAGATACGCAGTATTTT. The rearrangement uses TRBV2 and TRBJ2-3; D remains ambiguous. Trimming pared 7 bases from V and 1 base from J, leaving 12 bases between. The CDR3 is 14 residues long. The V gene's germline CDR1 is SNHLY and CDR2 FYNNEI.

The chain carries TRBV5-1 and TRBJ2-3; D is undetermined. Between the trimmed V and J ends, which lost 5 bases and 3 bases, there was a span of 10 bases. Germline CDR1 is SGHRS and CDR2 is YFSETQ. The CDR3 consists of 13 residues. Written as DNA, the CDR3 is TGCGCCAGCAGTCGGACCCCTACAGATACGCAGTATTTT. Amino acid sequence: CASSRTPTDTQYF.

This sequence joins TRBV5-4 and TRBJ2-3, with no clear D. This CDR3 is built from 13 residues. V was shortened by 5 bases and J by 2 bases, with 9 bases between the two germline ends. Germline V gene lookup returns CDR1 SGHNT and CDR2 YYREEE (reference sequence). CDR3 bases: TGTGCCAGCAGATGGCGGAACACAGATACGCAGTATTTT. Protein sequence: CASRWRNTDTQYF.

The gene calls are TRBV6-5 and TRBJ1-5, with D maybe TRBD1 (5 bases). The CDR3 totals 13 residues. Per germline, CDR1 MNHEY and CDR2 SVGAGI. The V end was cut by 7 bases, the J end by 4 bases, with 11 bases between. CDR3 amino acids: CASTQDINQPQHF. The DNA of the CDR3 is TGTGCCAGCACTCAGGACATAAATCAGCCCCAGCATTTT.

This rearrangement joins TRBV10-3 to TRBJ2-2, with unresolved D. The germline V gene has CDR1 ENHRY and CDR2 SYGVKD. The CDR3 spans 15 residues. The V end lost 4 bases, the J end lost 2 bases, and 11 bases lay between the germline ends. The CDR3 bases are TGTGCCATCAGTGTTAGGGAAGTAAACACCGGGGAGCTGTTTTTT. Translating gives CAISVREVNTGELFF.

In its sample, this clone was seen a few times. This chain joins TRBV19 and TRBJ2-3, with D possibly TRBD1 on 6 matching bases. The CDR3 contains 14 residues. Trimming removed 5 bases at V and 5 bases at J, with 14 bases between. Germline CDR1 LNHDA, CDR2 SQIVND (reference sequence). The CDR3 bases are TGTGCCAGTAGTCCCGGGCGGACAGTAGATACGCAGTATTTT. Translated: CASSPGRTVDTQYF.

This clone has just one count. The CDR3 spells CASTQTGAMGGYGYTF. The CDR3 DNA sequence: TGTGCCAGCACACAGACAGGGGCAATGGGAGGGTATGGCTACACCTTC. J is TRBJ1-2 and V is TRBV9; 8 positions match TRBD1. This CDR3 spans 16 amino acids. Per the germline V gene, CDR1 is SGDLS and CDR2 is YYNGEE. The trim removed 6 bases at V and 5 bases at J, leaving 15 bases unmatched.

This chain uses TRBV28 with TRBJ2-3, with D perhaps matching TRBD2 (6 bases). In germline, CDR1 is MDHEN, CDR2 SYDVKM. The CDR3 is 15 amino acids. Trimming cost V 6 bases and J 3 bases, with 16 bases left between them. In DNA form, the CDR3 reads TGTGCCAGCAGCCCCCCCAGCGGGCTAACAGATACGCAGTATTTT. Translating gives CASSPPSGLTDTQYF.

This clone was observed a few times. Here the CDR3 DNA reads TGCGCCAGCAGCCATGGAATAATAGCCAAAAACATTCAGTACTTC. This translates into CASSHGIIAKNIQYF. The rearrangement links TRBV5-1 to TRBJ2-4; D is undetermined. The CDR3 is 15 amino acids. Germline loops: CDR1 SGHRS, CDR2 YFSETQ. V was trimmed by 4 bases and J by 0 bases, leaving 11 bases between them.

The gene calls are TRBV2 and TRBJ1-2, with 7 bases that match TRBD1. The CDR3 spans 14 residues. J lost 0 bases, V lost 7 bases, and 5 bases had no gene match. The germline CDR1 and CDR2 sequences are SNHLY and FYNNEI. The CDR3 DNA reads TGTGCCAGCAACAACAGGGGAGCTAACTATGGCTACACCTTC. Its translation is CASNNRGANYGYTF.

V usage is TRBV6-5 and J usage is TRBJ1-1; the D is unclear. The germline V gene encodes CDR1 MNHEY and CDR2 SVGAGI. V gave up 7 bases and J gave up 8 bases, with 8 bases separating them. CDR3 length: 10 amino acids. The CDR3 nucleotides are TGTGCCAGCATGTATAAGGAAGCTTTCTTT. Protein product: CASMYKEAFF.

This clone was picked up a small number of times. The chain recombines TRBV28 with TRBJ1-1, with D unresolved. From germline, CDR1 is MDHEN and CDR2 SYDVKM. V was clipped by 7 bases and J by 2 bases, with 5 bases between them. The length of the CDR3 is 11 residues. The CDR3 loop reads CASNDNTEAFF. CDR3 nucleotide sequence: TGTGCCAGCAATGACAACACTGAAGCTTTCTTT. Full variable domain (outside the CDR3, taken from reference TRBV28 and TRBJ1-1): DVKVTQSSRYLVKRTGEKVFLECVQDMDHENMFWYRQDPGLGLRLIYFSYDVKMKEKGDIPEGYSVSREKKERFSLILESASTNQTSMYLCASNDNTEAFFGQGTRLTVV.

The rearrangement links TRBV5-4 to TRBJ2-7, with D possibly being TRBD1 (5 bases). Trimming pared 4 bases from V and 4 bases from J, leaving 12 bases between. The CDR3 runs to 13 residues. Germline CDR1 reads SGHNT; CDR2 reads YYREEE (reference sequence). CDR3 DNA: TGTGCCAGCAGCCTCCAGGGTGCTTACGAGCAGTACTTC. Protein product: CASSLQGAYEQYF.

As concerns this clone: The same CDR3 can be traced to other DNA sequences in this sample. CDR3 bases: TGTGCCAGCAGCTTTGGGCTGAACACTGAAGCTTTCTTT. Its translation is CASSFGLNTEAFF. V usage is TRBV11-3 and J usage is TRBJ1-1; no reliable D call. The CDR3 covers 13 residues. Trimming took off 3 bases at V and 0 bases at J, with 5 bases between the two ends. The V gene's germline CDR1 is SGHNT and CDR2 YENEEA.

This chain links TRBV5-1 with TRBJ1-5, with D unclear. Germline V gene sequence: CDR1 SGHRS, CDR2 YFSETQ. Trimming removed 0 bases from V and 7 bases from J, with 11 bases in between. The CDR3 sequence is 14 residues long. For the CDR3, the DNA is TGCGCCAGCAGCTTGGATGGGTTAAGGCAGCCCCAGCATTTT. This gives the protein CASSLDGLRQPQHF. The full variable domain, completed using reference TRBV5-1 and TRBJ1-5, is KAGVTQTPRYLIKTRGQQVTLSCSPISGHRSVSWYQQTPGQGLQFLFEYFSETQRNKGNFPGRFSGRQFSNSRSEMNVSTLELGDSALYLCASSLDGLRQPQHFGDGTRLSIL.

V gene TRBV4-3 combines with J gene TRBJ2-1; 13 bases align to TRBD2. J lost 8 bases, V lost 2 bases, and 12 bases had no gene match. The CDR3 is made up of 18 amino acids. The germline gives CDR1 LGHNA, CDR2 YSLEER. As DNA, the CDR3 is TGCGCCAGCAGCCAAATTCTCGGACTAGCGGGAGCGGAGGATGAGCAGTTCTTC. Its protein is CASSQILGLAGAEDEQFF.

This sequence joins TRBV4-3 and TRBJ2-7; unclear D gene. Germline V CDR1 and CDR2: LGHNA, YSLEER. CDR3 length: 13 residues. V gave up 1 base and J gave up 3 bases, with 7 bases separating them. DNA of the CDR3: TGCGCCAGCAGCCAAGTTTACGGCTACGAGCAGTACTTC. This gives the protein CASSQVYGYEQYF.